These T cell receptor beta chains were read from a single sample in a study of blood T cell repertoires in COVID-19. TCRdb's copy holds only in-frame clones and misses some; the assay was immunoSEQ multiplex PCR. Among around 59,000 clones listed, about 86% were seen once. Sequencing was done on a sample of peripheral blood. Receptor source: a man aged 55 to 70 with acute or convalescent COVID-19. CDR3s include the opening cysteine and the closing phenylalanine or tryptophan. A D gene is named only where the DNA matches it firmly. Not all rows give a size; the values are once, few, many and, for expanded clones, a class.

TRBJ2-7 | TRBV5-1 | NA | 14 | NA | CASSLEGDSSEQYF | TGCGCCAGCAGCTTGGAAGGGGATTCTTCCGAGCAGTACTTC
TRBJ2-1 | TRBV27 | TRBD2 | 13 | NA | CASKGLRSHEQFF | TGTGCCAGCAAGGGACTACGATCTCATGAGCAGTTCTTC
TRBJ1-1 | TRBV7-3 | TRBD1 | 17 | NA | CASSLLPPTGSNTEAFF | TGTGCCAGCAGCTTACTTCCCCCGACAGGGTCAAACACTGAAGCTTTCTTT
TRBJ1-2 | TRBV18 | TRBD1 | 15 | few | CASSRGTVENYGYTF | TGTGCCAGCTCACGGGGGACAGTTGAAAACTATGGCTACACCTTC
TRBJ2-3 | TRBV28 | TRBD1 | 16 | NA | CASSLGTGGVTDTQYF | TGTGCCAGCAGCCTCGGGACAGGAGGTGTGACAGATACGCAGTATTTT
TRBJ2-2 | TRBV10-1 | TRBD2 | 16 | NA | CASSESSLAGRMELFF | TGCGCCAGCAGTGAGTCGAGCCTAGCGGGCCGCATGGAGCTGTTTTTT
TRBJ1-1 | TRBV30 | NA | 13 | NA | CAWSVGGNTEAFF | TGTGCCTGGAGTGTAGGAGGGAACACTGAAGCTTTCTTT
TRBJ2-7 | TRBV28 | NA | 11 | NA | CASSVNFEEYF | TGTGCCAGCAGTGTAAATTTTGAGGAGTACTTC
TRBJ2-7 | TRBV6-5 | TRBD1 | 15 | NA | CASSWTGGSSYEQYF | TGTGCCAGCAGTTGGACAGGGGGGAGCTCCTACGAGCAGTACTTC
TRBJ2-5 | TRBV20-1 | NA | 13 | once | CSASARYMETQYF | TGCAGTGCTAGTGCCAGATATATGGAGACCCAGTACTTC
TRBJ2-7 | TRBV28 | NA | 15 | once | CASSSQGGGQYEQYF | TGTGCCAGCAGTTCCCAGGGAGGTGGGCAATACGAGCAGTACTTC
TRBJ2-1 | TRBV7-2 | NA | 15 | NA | CASSSSRGTYNEQFF | TGTGCCAGCAGCTCCTCCAGGGGAACGTACAATGAGCAGTTCTTC
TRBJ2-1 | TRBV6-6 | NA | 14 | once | CASRTPRDSNEQFF | TGTGCCAGCAGGACCCCCCGGGACTCGAATGAGCAGTTCTTC
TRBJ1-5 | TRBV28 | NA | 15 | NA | CASSSGEAGNQPQHF | TGTGCCAGCAGTTCCGGGGAGGCGGGCAATCAGCCCCAGCATTTT
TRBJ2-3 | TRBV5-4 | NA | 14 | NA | CASSLRLSGDTQYF | TGTGCCAGCAGCTTGCGTCTATCAGGGGATACGCAGTATTTT
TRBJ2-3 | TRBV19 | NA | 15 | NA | CASSISGSSTDTQYF | TGTGCCAGTAGTATTAGCGGAAGCAGCACAGATACGCAGTATTTT
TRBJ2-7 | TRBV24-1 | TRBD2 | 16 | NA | CATSGPGTRRRYEQYF | TGTGCCACCAGTGGACCCGGGACTAGACGCCGCTACGAGCAGTACTTC
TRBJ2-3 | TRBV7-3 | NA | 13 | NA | CASSYQSADTQYF | TGTGCCAGCAGCTACCAGAGCGCAGATACGCAGTATTTT
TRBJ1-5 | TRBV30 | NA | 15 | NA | CAWSDARGGNQPQHF | TGTGCCTGGAGTGACGCCCGGGGGGGCAATCAGCCCCAGCATTTT